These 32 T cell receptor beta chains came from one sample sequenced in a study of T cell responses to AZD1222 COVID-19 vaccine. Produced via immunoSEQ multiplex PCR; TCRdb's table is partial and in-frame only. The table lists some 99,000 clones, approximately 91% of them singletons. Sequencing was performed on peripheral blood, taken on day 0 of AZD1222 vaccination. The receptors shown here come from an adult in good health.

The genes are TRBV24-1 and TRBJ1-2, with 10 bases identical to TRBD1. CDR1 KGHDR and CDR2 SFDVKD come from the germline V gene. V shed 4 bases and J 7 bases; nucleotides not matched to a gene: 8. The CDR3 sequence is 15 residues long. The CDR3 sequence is CATSDSGQGKAGYTF. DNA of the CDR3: TGTGCCACCAGTGACTCGGGACAGGGGAAGGCTGGCTACACCTTC.

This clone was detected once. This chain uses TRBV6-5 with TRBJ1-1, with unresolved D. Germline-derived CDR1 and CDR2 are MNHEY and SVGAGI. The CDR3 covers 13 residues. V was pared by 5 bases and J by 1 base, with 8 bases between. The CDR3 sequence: CASSRYGNTEAFF. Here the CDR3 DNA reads TGTGCCAGCAGTAGGTATGGGAACACTGAAGCTTTCTTT.

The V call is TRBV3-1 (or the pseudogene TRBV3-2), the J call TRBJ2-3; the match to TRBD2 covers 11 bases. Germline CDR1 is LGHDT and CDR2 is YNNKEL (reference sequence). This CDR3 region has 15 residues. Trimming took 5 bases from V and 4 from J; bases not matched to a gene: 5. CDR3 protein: CASSWGLAAPDTQYF. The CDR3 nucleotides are TGTGCCAGCAGCTGGGGACTAGCGGCCCCAGATACGCAGTATTTT.

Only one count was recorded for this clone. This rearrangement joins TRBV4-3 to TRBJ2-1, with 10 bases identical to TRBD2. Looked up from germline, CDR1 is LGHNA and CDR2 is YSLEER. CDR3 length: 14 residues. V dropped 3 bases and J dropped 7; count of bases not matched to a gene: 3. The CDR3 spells CASSHGLAANEQFF. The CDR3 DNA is TGCGCCAGCAGCCACGGACTAGCGGCTAATGAGCAGTTCTTC.

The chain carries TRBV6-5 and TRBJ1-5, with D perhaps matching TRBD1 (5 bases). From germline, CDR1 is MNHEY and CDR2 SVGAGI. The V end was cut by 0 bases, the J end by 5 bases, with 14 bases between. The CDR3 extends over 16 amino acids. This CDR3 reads CASSYSPGTDYQPQHF. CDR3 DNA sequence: TGTGCCAGCAGTTACTCGCCCGGGACGGACTATCAGCCCCAGCATTTT.

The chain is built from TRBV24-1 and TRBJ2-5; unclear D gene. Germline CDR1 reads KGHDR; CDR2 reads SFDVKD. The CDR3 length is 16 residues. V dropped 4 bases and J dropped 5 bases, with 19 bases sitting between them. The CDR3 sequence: CATSDKTRGVWETQYF. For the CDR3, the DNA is TGTGCCACCAGTGACAAAACCAGAGGAGTATGGGAGACCCAGTACTTC.

CDR3 protein: CASRGTGGLTYGYTF. CDR3 bases: TGTGCCAGCAGGGGGACAGGGGGCCTCACCTATGGCTACACCTTC. This chain joins TRBV27 and TRBJ1-2; TRBD1 matches at 12 bases. The CDR3 contains 15 residues. The germline CDR1 and CDR2 sequences are MNHEY and SMNVEV (reference sequence). J was trimmed by 4 bases and V by 6 bases; bases with no gene match: 6.

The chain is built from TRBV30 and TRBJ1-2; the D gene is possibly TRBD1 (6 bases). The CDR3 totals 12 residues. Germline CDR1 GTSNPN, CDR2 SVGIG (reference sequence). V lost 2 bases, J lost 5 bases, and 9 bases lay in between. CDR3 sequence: CAWSTQGYGYTF. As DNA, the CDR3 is TGTGCCTGGAGTACCCAGGGGTATGGCTACACCTTC.

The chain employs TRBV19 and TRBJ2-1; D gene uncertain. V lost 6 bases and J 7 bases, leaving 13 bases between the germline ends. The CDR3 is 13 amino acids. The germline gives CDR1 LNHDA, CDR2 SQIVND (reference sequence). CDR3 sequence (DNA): TGTGCCAGTAGCCAAGGACGTACGAATGAGCAGTTCTTC. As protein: CASSQGRTNEQFF.

In DNA form, the CDR3 reads TGTGCCAGCAGCTTAGCCGCAAGGGGTAGCGGGTCGGGCAATGAGCAGTTCTTC. Its translation: CASSLAARGSGSGNEQFF. This chain links TRBV7-9 with TRBJ2-1, with 7 bases lining up with TRBD2. V shed 0 bases, J shed 6 bases, and the junction held 14 bases outside the gene matches. Germline V lookup: CDR1 SEHNR, CDR2 FQNEAQ (reference sequence). The CDR3 is made up of 18 amino acids.

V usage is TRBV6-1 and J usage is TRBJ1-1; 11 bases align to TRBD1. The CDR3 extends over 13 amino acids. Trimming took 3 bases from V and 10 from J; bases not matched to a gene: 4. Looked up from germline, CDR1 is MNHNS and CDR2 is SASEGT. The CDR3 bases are TGTGCCAGCAGTGAGAGGGGACAGGGGGTAGCTTTCTTT. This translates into CASSERGQGVAFF.

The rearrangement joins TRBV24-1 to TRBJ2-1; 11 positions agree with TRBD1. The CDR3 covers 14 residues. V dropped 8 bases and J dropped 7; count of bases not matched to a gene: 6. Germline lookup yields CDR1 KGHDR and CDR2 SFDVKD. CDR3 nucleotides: TGTGCCACCACCGGGACAGGGGGTTTGAATGAGCAGTTCTTC. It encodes CATTGTGGLNEQFF.

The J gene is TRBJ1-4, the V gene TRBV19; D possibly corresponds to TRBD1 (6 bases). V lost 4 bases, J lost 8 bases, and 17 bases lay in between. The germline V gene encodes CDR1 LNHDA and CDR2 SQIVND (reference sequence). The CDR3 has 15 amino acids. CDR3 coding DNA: TGTGCCAGTAGTAATCCGGGGTCAGGGGACGAAAAACTGTTTTTT. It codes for CASSNPGSGDEKLFF.

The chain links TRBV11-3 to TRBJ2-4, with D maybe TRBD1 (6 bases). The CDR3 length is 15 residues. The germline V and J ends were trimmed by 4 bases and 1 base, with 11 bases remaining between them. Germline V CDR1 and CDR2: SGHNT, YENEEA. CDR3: CASSSTDRAKNIQYF. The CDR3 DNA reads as TGTGCCAGCAGCTCTACTGACAGGGCCAAAAACATTCAGTACTTC. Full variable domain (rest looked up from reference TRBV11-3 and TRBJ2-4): EAGVVQSPRYKIIEKKQPVAFWCNPISGHNTLYWYLQNLGQGPELLIRYENEEAVDDSQLPKDRFSAERLKGVDSTLKIQPAELGDSAVYLCASSSTDRAKNIQYFGAGTRLSVL.

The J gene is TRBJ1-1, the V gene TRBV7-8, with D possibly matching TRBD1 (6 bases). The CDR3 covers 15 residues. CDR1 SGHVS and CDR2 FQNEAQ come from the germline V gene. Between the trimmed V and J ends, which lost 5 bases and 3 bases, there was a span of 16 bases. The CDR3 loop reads CASSTLQGGDTEAFF. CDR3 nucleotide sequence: TGTGCCAGCAGCACTCTACAGGGAGGGGACACTGAAGCTTTCTTT.

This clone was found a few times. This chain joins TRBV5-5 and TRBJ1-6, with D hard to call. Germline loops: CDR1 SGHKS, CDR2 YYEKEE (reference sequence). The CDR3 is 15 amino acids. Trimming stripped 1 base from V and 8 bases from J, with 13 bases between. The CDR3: CASSLTFSGDSPLHF. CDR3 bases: TGTGCCAGCAGCTTGACCTTTTCTGGGGATTCACCCCTCCACTTT.

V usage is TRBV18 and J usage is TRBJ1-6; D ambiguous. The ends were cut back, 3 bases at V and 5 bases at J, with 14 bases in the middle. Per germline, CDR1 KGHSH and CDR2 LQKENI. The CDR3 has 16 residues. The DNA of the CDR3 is TGTGCCAGCTCACCCTTAGGACCCAGCAATAATTCACCCCTCCACTTT. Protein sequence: CASSPLGPSNNSPLHF.

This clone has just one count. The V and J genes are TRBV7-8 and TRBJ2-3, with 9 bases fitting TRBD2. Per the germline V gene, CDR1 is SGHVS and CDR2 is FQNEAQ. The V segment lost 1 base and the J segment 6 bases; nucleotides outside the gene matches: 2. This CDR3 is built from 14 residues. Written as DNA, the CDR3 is TGTGCCAGCAGCTTAGAGCTAGCGGGGGATACGCAGTATTTT. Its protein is CASSLELAGDTQYF.

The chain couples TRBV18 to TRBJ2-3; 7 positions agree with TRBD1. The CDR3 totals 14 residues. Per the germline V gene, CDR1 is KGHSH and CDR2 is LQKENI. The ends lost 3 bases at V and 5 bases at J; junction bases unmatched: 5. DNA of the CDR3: TGTGCCAGCTCACCGACAGGGAAAGGAGATACGCAGTATTTT. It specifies CASSPTGKGDTQYF. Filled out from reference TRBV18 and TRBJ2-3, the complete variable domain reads NAGVMQNPRHLVRRRGQEARLRCSPMKGHSHVYWYRQLPEEGLKFMVYLQKENIIDESGMPKERFSAEFPKEGPSILRIQQVVRGDSAAYFCASSPTGKGDTQYFGPGTRLTVL.

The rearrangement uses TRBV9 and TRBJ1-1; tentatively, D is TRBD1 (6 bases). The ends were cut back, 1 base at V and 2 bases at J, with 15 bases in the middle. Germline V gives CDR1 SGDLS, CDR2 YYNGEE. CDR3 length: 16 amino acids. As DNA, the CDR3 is TGTGCCAGCAGCGTAAATTCCGGGACAATAAACACTGAAGCTTTCTTT. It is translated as CASSVNSGTINTEAFF.

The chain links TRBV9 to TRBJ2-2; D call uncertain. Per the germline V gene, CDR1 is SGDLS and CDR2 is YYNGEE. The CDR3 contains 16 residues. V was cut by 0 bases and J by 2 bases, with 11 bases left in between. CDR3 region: CASSVGALVNTGELFF. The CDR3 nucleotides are TGTGCCAGCAGCGTAGGGGCCCTGGTAAACACCGGGGAGCTGTTTTTT.

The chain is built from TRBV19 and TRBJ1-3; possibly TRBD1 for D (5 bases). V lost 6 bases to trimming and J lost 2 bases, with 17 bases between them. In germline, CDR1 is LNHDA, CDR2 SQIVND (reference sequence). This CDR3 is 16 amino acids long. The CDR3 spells CASSLGGRWPGNTIYF. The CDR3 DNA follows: TGTGCCAGTAGCCTCGGGGGAAGGTGGCCTGGAAACACCATATATTTT.

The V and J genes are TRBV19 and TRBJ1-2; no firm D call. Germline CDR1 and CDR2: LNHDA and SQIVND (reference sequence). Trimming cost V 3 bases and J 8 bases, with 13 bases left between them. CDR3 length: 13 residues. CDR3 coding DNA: TGTGCCAGTAGTATCTACAGTTCCATCGGCTACACCTTC. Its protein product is CASSIYSSIGYTF. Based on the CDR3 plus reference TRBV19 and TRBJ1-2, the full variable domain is DGGITQSPKYLFRKEGQNVTLSCEQNLNHDAMYWYRQDPGQGLRLIYYSQIVNDFQKGDIAEGYSVSREKKESFPLTVTSAQKNPTAFYLCASSIYSSIGYTFGSGTRLTVV.

The CDR3: CASSQDQQSSGNTIYF. Here the CDR3 DNA reads TGTGCCAGCAGCCAAGATCAGCAGAGCTCTGGAAACACCATATATTTT. This chain joins TRBV4-2 and TRBJ1-3; D is unresolved. The CDR3 length is 16 residues. Germline V gives CDR1 LGHNA, CDR2 YNFKEQ. Trimming left V 0 bases short and J 0 bases short, with 9 bases between.

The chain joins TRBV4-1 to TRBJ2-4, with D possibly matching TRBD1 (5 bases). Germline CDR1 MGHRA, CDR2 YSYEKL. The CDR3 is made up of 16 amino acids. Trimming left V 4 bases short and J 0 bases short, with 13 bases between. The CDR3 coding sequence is TGCGCCAGCAGCCCAGGGATTCTAGTAGCCAAAAACATTCAGTACTTC. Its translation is CASSPGILVAKNIQYF.

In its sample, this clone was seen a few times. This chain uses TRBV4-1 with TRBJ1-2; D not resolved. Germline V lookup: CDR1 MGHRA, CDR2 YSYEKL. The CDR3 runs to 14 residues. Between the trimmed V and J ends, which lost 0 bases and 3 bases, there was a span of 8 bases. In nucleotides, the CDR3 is TGCGCCAGCAGCCAAGATTATGGGGACTATGGCTACACCTTC. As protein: CASSQDYGDYGYTF.

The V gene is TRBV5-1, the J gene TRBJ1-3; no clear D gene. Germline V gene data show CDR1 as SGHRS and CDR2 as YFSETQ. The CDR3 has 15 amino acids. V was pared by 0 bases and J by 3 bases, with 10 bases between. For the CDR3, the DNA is TGCGCCAGCAGCTTGGAAGCTCGAGGTGGAAACACCATATATTTT. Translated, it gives CASSLEARGGNTIYF.

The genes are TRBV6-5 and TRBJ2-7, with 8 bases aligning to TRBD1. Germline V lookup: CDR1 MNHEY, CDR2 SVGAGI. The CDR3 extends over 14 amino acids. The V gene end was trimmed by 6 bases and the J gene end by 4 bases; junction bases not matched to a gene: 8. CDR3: CASRGTGGRYEQYV. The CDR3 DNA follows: TGTGCCAGCAGGGGGACAGGAGGGAGGTACGAGCAGTACGTC.

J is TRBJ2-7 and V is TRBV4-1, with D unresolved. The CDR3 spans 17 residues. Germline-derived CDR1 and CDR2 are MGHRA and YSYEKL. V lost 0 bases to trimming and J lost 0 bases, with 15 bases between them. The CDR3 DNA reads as TGCGCCAGCAGCCAAGAAAACAGTAGGGTAAGCTCCTACGAGCAGTACTTC. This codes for CASSQENSRVSSYEQYF.

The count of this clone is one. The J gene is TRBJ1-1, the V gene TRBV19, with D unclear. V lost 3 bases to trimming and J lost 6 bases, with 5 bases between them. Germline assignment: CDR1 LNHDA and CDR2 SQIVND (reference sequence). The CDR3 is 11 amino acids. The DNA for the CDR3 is TGTGCCAGTAGTATCCGAGCTGAAGCTTTCTTT. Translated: CASSIRAEAFF. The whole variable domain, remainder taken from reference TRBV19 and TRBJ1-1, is DGGITQSPKYLFRKEGQNVTLSCEQNLNHDAMYWYRQDPGQGLRLIYYSQIVNDFQKGDIAEGYSVSREKKESFPLTVTSAQKNPTAFYLCASSIRAEAFFGQGTRLTVV.

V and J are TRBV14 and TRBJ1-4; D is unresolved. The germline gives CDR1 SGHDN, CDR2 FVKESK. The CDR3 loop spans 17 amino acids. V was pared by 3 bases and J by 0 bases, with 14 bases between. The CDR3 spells CASSQNPGVATNEKLFF. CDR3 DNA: TGTGCCAGCAGCCAGAATCCAGGAGTTGCAACTAATGAAAAACTGTTTTTT.

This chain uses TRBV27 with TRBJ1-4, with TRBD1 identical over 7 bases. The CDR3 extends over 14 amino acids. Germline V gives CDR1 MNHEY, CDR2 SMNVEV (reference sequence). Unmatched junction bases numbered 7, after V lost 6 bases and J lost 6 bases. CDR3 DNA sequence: TGTGCCAGCAGACGCGACAGGGTCGATGAAAAACTGTTTTTT. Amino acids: CASRRDRVDEKLFF.